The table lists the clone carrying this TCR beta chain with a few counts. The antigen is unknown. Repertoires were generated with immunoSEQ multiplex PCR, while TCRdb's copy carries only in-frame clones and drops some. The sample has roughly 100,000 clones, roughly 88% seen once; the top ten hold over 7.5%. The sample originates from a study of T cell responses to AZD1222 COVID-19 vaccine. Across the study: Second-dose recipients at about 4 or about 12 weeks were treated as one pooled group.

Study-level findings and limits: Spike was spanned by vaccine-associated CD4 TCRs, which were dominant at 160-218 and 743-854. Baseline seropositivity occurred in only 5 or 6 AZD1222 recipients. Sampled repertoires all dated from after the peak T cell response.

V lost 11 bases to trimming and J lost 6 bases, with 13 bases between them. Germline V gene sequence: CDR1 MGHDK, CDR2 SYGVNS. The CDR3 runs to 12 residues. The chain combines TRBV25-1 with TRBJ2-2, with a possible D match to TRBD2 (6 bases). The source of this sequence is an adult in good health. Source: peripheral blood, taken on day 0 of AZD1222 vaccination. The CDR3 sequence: CAGRRGAGELFF. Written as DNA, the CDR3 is TGTGCCGGGCGGAGGGGTGCCGGGGAGCTGTTTTTT.